The T cell receptor (beta chain) described here comes from a study of T-cell reconstitution after alpha-beta-depleted transplantation in children (dated by TCRdb to about 2016). Broadly, across the study: Using TCR repertoire profiling, the study followed T-cell immune reconstitution in a quantitative way in children after TCRalphabeta/CD19-depleted allogeneic hematopoietic cell transplantation.

A word on this clonotype: Its antigen remains unidentified. Base qualities are not provided; no much larger clone lies one nucleotide away.

Library construction relied on PCR. Sequencing used an Illumina HiSeq 2500. To normalize quantification of the TCRbeta repertoire, the TCR libraries were built with molecular barcoding that relied on unique molecular identifiers. TCRdb reran the public reads through fastp at Q25 and MiXCR, keeping productive beta chains. Rows with one shared CDR3 protein collapse into an entry with the most common genes and DNA. In this sample the table shows roughly 400,000 distinct CDR3 sequences, around 21% of which occur a single time. The ten largest clones capture 3.8% of the sample. The CDR3 runs 14 residues from the cysteine to the phenylalanine. Just CDR3 DNA is preserved here, 42 bases in frame from base 1. A distance of 15 bases separates the germline ends of V and J, which lose 3 bases and 7 bases respectively.

The sequence derives from a human donor who donated a stem cell graft to a child with acute myeloid leukemia. This material consisted of PBMCs from the stem cell graft donor, taken from the stem cell graft. Recombination linked TRBV12-3 or TRBV12-4 to TRBJ2-5, and perhaps TRBD1 as D gene, on 5 matching bases. The DNA reads TGTGCCAGCAGTTTTTCAGGGCAGGGTGGGACCCAGTACTTC. This translates into CASSFSGQGGTQYF.